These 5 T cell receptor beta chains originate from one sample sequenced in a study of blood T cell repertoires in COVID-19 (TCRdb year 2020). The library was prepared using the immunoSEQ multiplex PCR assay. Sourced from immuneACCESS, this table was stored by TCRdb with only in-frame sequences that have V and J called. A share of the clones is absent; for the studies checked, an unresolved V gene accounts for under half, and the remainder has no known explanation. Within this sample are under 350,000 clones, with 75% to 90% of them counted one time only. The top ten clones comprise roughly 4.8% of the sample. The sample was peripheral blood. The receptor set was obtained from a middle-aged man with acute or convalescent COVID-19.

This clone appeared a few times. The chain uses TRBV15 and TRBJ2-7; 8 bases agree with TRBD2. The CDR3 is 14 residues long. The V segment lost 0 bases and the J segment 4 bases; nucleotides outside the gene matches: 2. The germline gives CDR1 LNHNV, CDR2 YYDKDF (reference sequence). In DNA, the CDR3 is TGTGCCACCAGCAGAGAACTAGCGGTTTACGAGCAGTACTTC. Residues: CATSRELAVYEQYF.

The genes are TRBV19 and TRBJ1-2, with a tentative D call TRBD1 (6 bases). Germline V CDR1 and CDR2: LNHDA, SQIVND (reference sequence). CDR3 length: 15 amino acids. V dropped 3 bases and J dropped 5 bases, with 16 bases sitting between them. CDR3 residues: CASSIQGGDGYGYTF. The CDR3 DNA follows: TGTGCCAGTAGTATCCAAGGGGGTGATGGGTATGGCTACACCTTC.

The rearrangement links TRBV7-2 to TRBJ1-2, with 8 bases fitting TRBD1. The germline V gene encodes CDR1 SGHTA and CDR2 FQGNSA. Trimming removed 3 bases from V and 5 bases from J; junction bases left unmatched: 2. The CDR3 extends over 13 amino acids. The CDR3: CASSLDRAYGYTF. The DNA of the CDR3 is TGTGCCAGCAGCTTGGACAGGGCATATGGCTACACCTTC.

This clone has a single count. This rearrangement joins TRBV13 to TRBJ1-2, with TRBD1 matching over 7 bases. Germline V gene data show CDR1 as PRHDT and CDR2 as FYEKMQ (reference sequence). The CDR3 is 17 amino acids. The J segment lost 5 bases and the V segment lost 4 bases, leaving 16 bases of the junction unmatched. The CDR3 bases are TGTGCCAGCAGCTCTGGGCAGGGGGAAAGTAAGGTTTATGGCTACACCTTC. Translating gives CASSSGQGESKVYGYTF.

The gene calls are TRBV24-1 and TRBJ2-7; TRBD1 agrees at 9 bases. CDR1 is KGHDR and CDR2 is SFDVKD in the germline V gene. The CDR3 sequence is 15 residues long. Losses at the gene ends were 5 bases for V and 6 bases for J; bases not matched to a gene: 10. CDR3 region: CATSGRADRGTEQYF. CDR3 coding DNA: TGTGCCACCAGTGGGCGGGCGGACAGGGGTACCGAGCAGTACTTC.